The clone carrying this T cell receptor beta chain appeared a few times. Its target is unknown. The sample originates from a study of liver allograft versus peripheral blood T cells. About the research overall: Transplanted livers and recipients' peripheral blood had their T cell receptor repertoires compared.

Notes on the study in general: Reports indicated that T cell receptor repertoires inside liver allografts differed from those in peripheral blood.

The CDR3 covers 14 residues. Germline CDR1 and CDR2: DFQATT and SNEGSKA (reference sequence). Unmatched junction bases numbered 4, after V lost 1 base and J lost 6 bases. MiXCR, applied by TCRdb to the reads, yields one record per CDR3 protein. The sample holds several thousand distinct CDR3 sequences, under 20% seen once. The source is a human patient who had a liver transplant. Some T cells may have come from the graft donor. The chain employs TRBV20-1 and TRBJ1-5; 9 bases are a match to TRBD1. CDR3 sequence: CSARGGTGTQPQHF. CDR3 in DNA: TGCAGTGCTAGAGGGGGGACAGGGACTCAGCCCCAGCATTTT.